This T cell receptor beta chain stems from a study of blood T cell repertoires in COVID-19. Study in general: COVID-19 samples collected from the United States, Italy and Spain covered acute and convalescent phases. T cells, B-cell-depleted T cells, or PBMCs provided the cDNA or gDNA that served as material.

V gave up 6 bases and J gave up 0 bases, with 13 bases separating them. The CDR3 has 15 amino acids. Germline-derived CDR1 and CDR2 are SNHLY and FYNNEI. Method: immunoSEQ multiplex PCR; TCRdb's copy keeps in-frame clones and lacks some. The table includes hundreds of thousands of clones, around nine tenths detected once. Cohort placement rested on clinical history that participants reported themselves. The sequence derives from a woman aged 50 to 60 who had recovered from COVID-19. Sequencing was carried out using PBMCs or T cells enriched from blood (not recorded which). This rearrangement joins TRBV2 to TRBJ2-3; D possibly corresponds to TRBD2 (5 bases). The CDR3 DNA follows: TGTGCCAGCAGAAGTGGAGGCAGGAGCACAGATACGCAGTATTTT. As protein: CASRSGGRSTDTQYF.